Each of the 27 T cell receptor beta chains below was sequenced from the same sample in a study of T cell responses to AZD1222 COVID-19 vaccine. The repertoire was sequenced with immunoSEQ multiplex PCR; TCRdb's copy has only in-frame clones and lacks some. The sample holds 150,000 to 200,000 clones, 88% seen once. The sequences come from peripheral blood, collected 28 days after the second AZD1222 dose. These receptors all come from an adult who received the AZD1222 COVID-19 vaccine.

V usage is TRBV28 and J usage is TRBJ1-1; the match to TRBD1 covers 11 bases. CDR1 and CDR2 (germline): MDHEN, SYDVKM. The CDR3 sequence is 16 residues long. The ends lost 6 bases at V and 1 base at J; junction bases unmatched: 7. The CDR3 coding sequence is TGTGCCAGCAGAAGGGACAGGGGGACGGGGAACACTGAAGCTTTCTTT. Translating it yields CASRRDRGTGNTEAFF.

This chain links TRBV6-6 with TRBJ2-7; 9 bases fit TRBD2. Germline CDR1 reads MNHNY; CDR2 reads SVGAGI (reference sequence). J gave up 4 bases and V 6 bases, and 10 bases lay outside the gene matches. The CDR3 is made up of 15 amino acids. The CDR3 nucleotides are TGTGCCAGCAGGCCGCCGGGACTAGCAGAATACGAGCAGTACTTC. Translation gives CASRPPGLAEYEQYF.

CDR3 protein: CASSVGSGSGTQYF. CDR3 bases: TGTGCCAGCAGCGTAGGAAGCGGGAGTGGGACCCAGTACTTC. V is TRBV9 and J is TRBJ2-5, with 8 bases matching TRBD2. CDR3 length: 14 residues. CDR1 is SGDLS and CDR2 is YYNGEE in the germline V gene. After removal of 0 bases from V and 7 bases from J, the junction contained 5 bases not matched to a gene.

This chain connects TRBV10-3 to TRBJ1-3; D is perhaps TRBD1 (6 bases). With 8 bases removed from V and 4 bases from J, the gap between germline ends came to 18 bases. Germline V lookup: CDR1 ENHRY, CDR2 SYGVKD. The CDR3 covers 15 residues. The CDR3 loop is CAIHSQGSVGNTIYF. The CDR3 DNA is TGTGCCATCCATTCACAGGGCTCCGTCGGAAACACCATATATTTT.

This chain connects TRBV7-2 to TRBJ2-6, with D tentatively TRBD1 (5 bases). Trimming removed 3 bases from V and 1 base from J, with 7 bases in between. This CDR3 is built from 15 residues. The germline V gene encodes CDR1 SGHTA and CDR2 FQGNSA. As DNA, the CDR3 is TGTGCCAGCAGCTTCCAGGGTTCTGGGGCCAACGTCCTGACTTTC. It specifies CASSFQGSGANVLTF.

The chain is built from TRBV14 and TRBJ2-2, with D possibly matching TRBD1 (6 bases). The germline V and J ends were trimmed by 0 bases and 3 bases, with 20 bases remaining between them. Germline V lookup: CDR1 SGHDN, CDR2 FVKESK. This CDR3 has 19 residues. In nucleotides, the CDR3 is TGTGCCAGCAGCCAAGATGGACGTTTTTGGGACATTCACACCGGGGAGCTGTTTTTT. As protein: CASSQDGRFWDIHTGELFF.

The chain couples TRBV19 to TRBJ1-5, with D perhaps TRBD1 (6 bases). The CDR3 covers 14 residues. Trimming took 10 bases from V and 6 from J, leaving 19 bases between them. The V gene's germline CDR1 is LNHDA and CDR2 SQIVND (reference sequence). This chain's CDR3 is CATGIGGAGQPQHF. Written as DNA, the CDR3 is TGTGCCACCGGAATCGGGGGCGCGGGTCAGCCCCAGCATTTT.

For this clone: This clone may be a read error of a much larger clone one base away. The chain combines TRBV9 with TRBJ1-6; a possible D gene is TRBD1 (6 bases). Germline V lookup: CDR1 SGDLS, CDR2 YYNGEE. The CDR3 totals 14 residues. This CDR3 reads CANSVGDNNSPLHF. The DNA for the CDR3 is TGTGCCAACAGCGTAGGGGACAATAATTCACCCCTCCACTTT.

The J gene is TRBJ1-5, the V gene TRBV19; TRBD1 might be the D (6 bases). The CDR3 length is 13 residues. Germline CDR1 and CDR2: LNHDA and SQIVND (reference sequence). V lost 4 bases, J lost 2 bases, and 6 bases lay in between. CDR3 coding DNA: TGTGCCAGTAGTAGACAGGGCAATCAGCCCCAGCATTTT. The encoded protein is CASSRQGNQPQHF.

This clone was observed a few times. CDR3 protein: CASRGLGTEAFF. The CDR3 DNA reads as TGTGCCTCCAGGGGGCTCGGAACTGAAGCTTTCTTT. V is TRBV10-3 and J is TRBJ1-1, with TRBD1 matching over 8 bases. This CDR3 region has 12 residues. In germline, CDR1 is ENHRY, CDR2 SYGVKD. J gave up 5 bases and V 11 bases, and 7 bases lay outside the gene matches.

The chain is built from TRBV21-1 and TRBJ1-1; the table assigns TRBD1, which was not confirmed against the DNA. TRBV21-1 is described as a pseudogene. The CDR3 runs 15 residues. The CDR3 loop reads CASSNSRTANTEAFF. DNA for the CDR3: TGTGCCAGCAGCAATTCCAGGACAGCCAACACTGAAGCTTTCTTT.

The J gene is TRBJ1-1, the V gene TRBV30; D is undetermined. Germline assignment: CDR1 GTSNPN and CDR2 SVGIG (reference sequence). V was pared by 4 bases and J by 10 bases, with 13 bases between. The CDR3 is 11 residues long. CDR3: CAWNHLRSAFF. CDR3 DNA: TGTGCCTGGAACCATTTGCGCTCAGCTTTCTTT.

This chain connects TRBV5-5 to TRBJ1-6; possible D gene TRBD1, 5 bases. V was clipped by 2 bases and J by 5 bases, with 14 bases between them. The CDR3 is made up of 16 amino acids. Germline values: CDR1 SGHKS, CDR2 YYEKEE (reference sequence). DNA for the CDR3: TGTGCCAGCAGCTTAGTCTGGGGGAAGGATAATTCACCCCTCCACTTT. It specifies CASSLVWGKDNSPLHF.

J is TRBJ2-7 and V is TRBV7-6; 16 positions match TRBD2. Losses at the gene ends were 5 bases for V and 2 bases for J; bases not matched to a gene: 12. The CDR3 is 19 amino acids. Germline CDR1 reads SGHVS; CDR2 reads FNYEAQ. In DNA form, the CDR3 reads TGTGCCAGCAGCCAGCAGGGACTAGCGGGAGGGCCACTGACCTACGAGCAGTACTTC. The encoded protein is CASSQQGLAGGPLTYEQYF. The full variable domain, in which reference TRBV7-6 and TRBJ2-7 provide the parts outside the CDR3, is GAGVSQSPRYKVTKRGQDVALRCDPISGHVSLYWYRQALGQGPEFLTYFNYEAQQDKSGLPNDRFSAERPEGSISTLTIQRTEQRDSAMYRCASSQQGLAGGPLTYEQYFGPGTRLTVT.

This chain connects TRBV18 to TRBJ2-3; no reliable D call. Per the germline V gene, CDR1 is KGHSH and CDR2 is LQKENI. This CDR3 contains 11 residues. V gave up 5 bases and J gave up 5 bases, with 5 bases separating them. CDR3 sequence: CASSVEDTQYF. The CDR3 nucleotides are TGTGCCAGCTCAGTTGAAGATACGCAGTATTTT.

This clone was seen a handful of times. As DNA, the CDR3 is TGCGCCAGCAGCCAAGATGCCCAGGGGATCTACTACGAGCAGTACTTC. Translating it yields CASSQDAQGIYYEQYF. This chain connects TRBV4-3 to TRBJ2-7; D is perhaps TRBD1 (6 bases). The V end was cut by 0 bases, the J end by 3 bases, with 15 bases between. Looked up from germline, CDR1 is LGHNA and CDR2 is YSLEER. The CDR3 has 16 residues.

This clone was detected only once. The rearrangement uses TRBV28 and TRBJ2-1; TRBD2 matches 7 bases. V lost 3 bases, J lost 8 bases, and 10 bases stayed unmatched. Germline CDR1 is MDHEN and CDR2 is SYDVKM. This CDR3 is 15 amino acids long. DNA for the CDR3: TGTGCCAGCAGTTTTTTGGCGGGAGCTTATGATGAGCAGTTCTTC. Residues: CASSFLAGAYDEQFF.

The chain recombines TRBV5-1 with TRBJ1-1; possible D gene TRBD1, 5 bases. Trimming left V 4 bases short and J 4 bases short, with 17 bases between. In germline, CDR1 is SGHRS, CDR2 YFSETQ. CDR3 length: 15 amino acids. The chain's CDR3 is CASSPDSLSITEAFF. CDR3 DNA sequence: TGCGCCAGCAGCCCCGACAGCCTCAGTATCACTGAAGCTTTCTTT.

The gene calls are TRBV19 and TRBJ1-2; D may be TRBD1 (6 bases). Germline CDR1 is LNHDA and CDR2 is SQIVND (reference sequence). V lost 3 bases to trimming and J lost 7 bases, with 15 bases between them. The CDR3 has 14 residues. CDR3 sequence reads: CASSIYGTSLGYTF. The DNA of the CDR3 is TGTGCCAGTAGTATTTACGGGACATCCCTTGGCTACACCTTC. Full variable domain (outside the CDR3, taken from reference TRBV19 and TRBJ1-2): DGGITQSPKYLFRKEGQNVTLSCEQNLNHDAMYWYRQDPGQGLRLIYYSQIVNDFQKGDIAEGYSVSREKKESFPLTVTSAQKNPTAFYLCASSIYGTSLGYTFGSGTRLTVV.

This clone occurred a few times. The genes are TRBV2 and TRBJ2-7; D tentatively fits TRBD1 or TRBD2 (5 bases each). Trimming removed 7 bases from V and 2 bases from J, with 15 bases in between. Germline V gives CDR1 SNHLY, CDR2 FYNNEI. The CDR3 length is 14 residues. In DNA, the CDR3 is TGTGCCAGCACTCGACGGGACGGACCCTACGAGCAGTACTTC. Translating it yields CASTRRDGPYEQYF.

This chain joins TRBV2 and TRBJ2-6, with D possibly being TRBD2 (6 bases). V lost 4 bases, J lost 3 bases, and 10 bases lay in between. Germline CDR1 is SNHLY and CDR2 is FYNNEI. The CDR3 runs 15 residues. DNA of the CDR3: TGTGCCAGCAGTGTCGGCGGGAATGGGGCCAACGTCCTGACTTTC. As protein: CASSVGGNGANVLTF.

This chain joins TRBV29-1 and TRBJ2-7; D unclear. V was cut by 4 bases and J by 4 bases, with 14 bases left in between. The CDR3 contains 13 residues. Germline CDR1 and CDR2: SQVTM and ANQGSEA. The CDR3 nucleotides are TGCAGCGTTGCTGGCCAGGAGAGGTACGAGCAGTACTTC. Protein: CSVAGQERYEQYF.

This clone appeared once. The V call is TRBV24-1, the J call TRBJ2-1; D could derive from TRBD1 or TRBD2 (5 bases each). The CDR3 covers 14 residues. Trimming removed 4 bases from V and 9 bases from J, with 15 bases in between. CDR1 is KGHDR, CDR2 SFDVKD, per germline. CDR3 in amino acids: CATSEGTVLSEQFF. CDR3 coding DNA: TGTGCCACCAGTGAAGGGACGGTGTTAAGTGAGCAGTTCTTC.

The sample holds one count of this clone. The chain is built from TRBV28 and TRBJ1-6; D not resolved. V lost 5 bases to trimming and J lost 10 bases, with 12 bases between them. The CDR3 extends over 13 amino acids. The V gene's germline CDR1 is MDHEN and CDR2 SYDVKM. CDR3 nucleotides: TGTGCCAGCAGTATAGGTATTTGGTCACCCCTCCACTTT. This codes for CASSIGIWSPLHF.

The chain is built from TRBV15 and TRBJ2-7; weak D call: TRBD2 (5 bases). V was pared by 7 bases and J by 6 bases, with 16 bases between. The CDR3 spans 13 residues. Per germline, CDR1 LNHNV and CDR2 YYDKDF (reference sequence). CDR3 sequence: CATTRERLSEQYF. The CDR3 nucleotides read TGTGCCACCACAAGGGAGCGGTTGAGCGAGCAGTACTTC. The full variable domain, with the rest looked up from reference TRBV15 and TRBJ2-7, is DAMVIQNPRYQVTQFGKPVTLSCSQTLNHNVMYWYQQKSSQAPKLLFHYYDKDFNNEADTPDNFQSRRPNTSFCFLDIRSPGLGDTAMYLCATTRERLSEQYFGPGTRLTVT.

The V call is TRBV10-2, the J call TRBJ2-7; 14 bases are shared with TRBD2. The germline gives CDR1 WSHSY, CDR2 SAAADI. V gave up 9 bases and J gave up 5 bases; unmatched junction bases: 12. This CDR3 is built from 16 residues. The CDR3 region has the DNA TGCGCCAGTCTGCCGGGACTAGCGGGAGTTAAGAACGAGCAGTACTTC. Amino acids: CASLPGLAGVKNEQYF.

The chain recombines TRBV19 with TRBJ1-5, with D possibly matching TRBD1 (5 bases). Germline V CDR1 and CDR2: LNHDA, SQIVND (reference sequence). This CDR3 is built from 14 residues. With 7 bases removed from V and 0 bases from J, the gap between germline ends came to 10 bases. This chain's CDR3 is CASKDILSNQPQHF. The CDR3 DNA reads as TGTGCCAGTAAGGACATCCTTAGCAATCAGCCCCAGCATTTT.